One sample yielded the 32 T cell receptor beta chains listed below, sequenced in a study of identical twins. TCRdb recomputed calls from the 5' RACE reads with MiXCR, one row per CDR3 protein. The profile shows under 1 million distinct CDR3 sequences, 9% to 15% of them singletons. These data were also reused for a study on yellow fever vaccine responses in identical twins.

Input material: PBMCs. These receptors all come from a woman in her late teens or twenties in good health.

A few counts support this clonotype. The V and J genes are TRBV29-1 and TRBJ2-2; D unresolved. The V gene's germline CDR1 is SQVTM and CDR2 ANQGSEA. Trimming removed 6 bases from V and 3 bases from J, with 11 bases in between. The CDR3 is made up of 13 amino acids. DNA of the CDR3: TGCAGCGTGGACCCACCTCACACCGGGGAGCTGTTTTTT. Protein: CSVDPPHTGELFF.

This clonotype was seen repeatedly, ten times or more. The V and J genes are TRBV3-1 and TRBJ2-5; perhaps TRBD2 as D (5 bases). Germline assignment: CDR1 LGHDT and CDR2 YNNKEL (reference sequence). Trimming stripped 3 bases from V and 5 bases from J, with 16 bases between. This CDR3 is 15 amino acids long. CDR3: CASSHAGGTGETQYF. In DNA, the CDR3 is TGTGCCAGCAGCCACGCGGGCGGAACGGGGGAGACCCAGTACTTC.

The genes are TRBV7-9 and TRBJ2-7; TRBD1 matches at 9 bases. The CDR3 covers 16 residues. The V gene end was trimmed by 6 bases and the J gene end by 2 bases; junction bases not matched to a gene: 11. Germline V gene sequence: CDR1 SEHNR, CDR2 FQNEAQ (reference sequence). The CDR3: CASSRSRQGGTYEQYF. The CDR3 DNA reads as TGTGCCAGCAGTCGATCGAGACAGGGGGGCACCTACGAGCAGTACTTC.

The V and J genes are TRBV2 and TRBJ2-1, with D possibly TRBD2 on 5 matching bases. The CDR3 spans 14 residues. Germline CDR1 reads SNHLY; CDR2 reads FYNNEI. The V end was cut by 1 base, the J end by 10 bases, with 14 bases between. This CDR3 reads CASSEGLLASEQFF. CDR3 bases: TGTGCCAGCAGTGAAGGCTTGTTAGCGAGCGAGCAGTTCTTC.

The gene calls are TRBV13 and TRBJ2-1; TRBD2 agrees at 12 bases. V lost 5 bases, J lost 4 bases, and 9 bases stayed unmatched. The CDR3 runs 17 residues. The germline V gene encodes CDR1 PRHDT and CDR2 FYEKMQ (reference sequence). The CDR3 sequence: CASSTRLAGVGYNEQFF. In DNA, the CDR3 is TGTGCCAGCAGCACTCGACTAGCGGGAGTGGGATACAATGAGCAGTTCTTC.

The V and J genes are TRBV19 and TRBJ1-5; D possibly corresponds to TRBD1 (5 bases). The CDR3 loop spans 14 amino acids. V was shortened by 6 bases and J by 3 bases, with 12 bases between the two germline ends. CDR1 is LNHDA and CDR2 is SQIVND in the germline V gene (reference sequence). In nucleotides, the CDR3 is TGTGCCAGTAGCGCTTGGGGGGACAATCAGCCCCAGCATTTT. Its translation: CASSAWGDNQPQHF.

This clonotype was seen more than once but under ten times. The chain employs TRBV24-1 and TRBJ2-7, with D perhaps matching TRBD2 (5 bases). Between the trimmed V and J ends, which lost 12 bases and 2 bases, there was a span of 16 bases. Germline CDR1 and CDR2: KGHDR and SFDVKD. The CDR3 runs 13 residues. CDR3 sequence (DNA): TGTGCCTACCGGGGTCCCCGGGCCTACGAGCAGTACTTC. Translated: CAYRGPRAYEQYF.

V is TRBV7-9 and J is TRBJ2-7; D is possibly TRBD2 (5 bases). The V end was cut by 1 base, the J end by 2 bases, with 9 bases between. CDR1 is SEHNR, CDR2 FQNEAQ, per germline (reference sequence). The CDR3 has 14 residues. The DNA for the CDR3 is TGTGCCAGCAGCTTAGACAGCGGACCCTACGAGCAGTACTTC. As protein: CASSLDSGPYEQYF. The whole variable domain, remainder taken from reference TRBV7-9 and TRBJ2-7, is DTGVSQNPRHKITKRGQNVTFRCDPISEHNRLYWYRQTLGQGPEFLTYFQNEAQLEKSRLLSDRFSAERPKGSFSTLEIQRTEQGDSAMYLCASSLDSGPYEQYFGPGTRLTVT.

The genes are TRBV24-1 and TRBJ1-4; 7 nucleotides match TRBD1. The CDR3 consists of 14 residues. V lost 6 bases and J lost 6; bases outside the gene matches: 6. Germline V gives CDR1 KGHDR, CDR2 SFDVKD. The CDR3 nucleotides are TGTGCCACCAGTTCGGGACAGCGAGATGAAAAACTGTTTTTT. Amino acid sequence: CATSSGQRDEKLFF.

This clonotype occurred a few times. This chain links TRBV14 with TRBJ1-2; D not resolved. This CDR3 has 12 amino acids. Trimming took off 5 bases at V and 4 bases at J, with 8 bases between the two ends. CDR1 and CDR2 (germline): SGHDN, FVKESK. The CDR3 bases are TGTGCCAGCAGCGGAGGGATCTATGGCTACACCTTC. This encodes CASSGGIYGYTF.

This clonotype appeared a few times. The chain combines TRBV5-1 with TRBJ2-1, with 7 positions matching TRBD2. V lost 0 bases, J lost 8 bases, and 14 bases stayed unmatched. CDR1 is SGHRS, CDR2 YFSETQ, per germline. The CDR3 covers 17 residues. The CDR3 loop is CASSLAEAGRLFYEQFF. In DNA form, the CDR3 reads TGCGCCAGCAGCTTGGCTGAAGCGGGAAGGTTGTTTTATGAGCAGTTCTTC.

The chain is built from TRBV28 and TRBJ2-5; 12 bases are a match to TRBD2. J was trimmed by 4 bases and V by 10 bases; bases with no gene match: 13. Germline-derived CDR1 and CDR2 are MDHEN and SYDVKM. The CDR3 runs to 16 residues. Written as DNA, the CDR3 is TGTGCCACCCGGGGGACGACTAGCGGGAGTGGAGAGACCCAGTACTTC. It is translated as CATRGTTSGSGETQYF.

This clonotype showed up many times. V gene TRBV6-6 combines with J gene TRBJ1-5, with D hard to call. V lost 2 bases and J 2 bases, leaving 4 bases between the germline ends. The CDR3 consists of 13 residues. Germline loops: CDR1 MNHNY, CDR2 SVGAGI (reference sequence). The CDR3 DNA reads as TGTGCCAGCAGTTACACGGGCAATCAGCCCCAGCATTTT. Its translation: CASSYTGNQPQHF.

V is TRBV5-1 and J is TRBJ2-5, with D perhaps TRBD2 (6 bases). Germline V gene lookup returns CDR1 SGHRS and CDR2 YFSETQ. Trimming removed 5 bases at V and 2 bases at J, with 13 bases between. The CDR3 runs 14 residues. The CDR3 DNA follows: TGCGCCAGCAGAACCGGGACTCCGCAAGAGACCCAGTACTTC. Protein: CASRTGTPQETQYF.

This sequence joins TRBV28 and TRBJ2-3; D is ambiguous. Germline V gene lookup returns CDR1 MDHEN and CDR2 SYDVKM. V lost 6 bases and J lost 5, with 9 bases in between. There are 12 residues in the CDR3. The CDR3 loop reads CASSLNVDTQYF. The CDR3 DNA reads TGTGCCAGCAGCCTTAACGTAGATACGCAGTATTTT.

The chain has TRBV20-1 and TRBJ2-6; the D is unclear. V lost 6 bases and J 5 bases, leaving 17 bases between the germline ends. Germline V lookup: CDR1 DFQATT, CDR2 SNEGSKA (reference sequence). This CDR3 region has 15 residues. Here the CDR3 DNA reads TGCAGTGCAGGATCGACGGACCTTAGGGCCAACGTCCTGACTTTC. It yields the protein CSAGSTDLRANVLTF.

The chain couples TRBV27 to TRBJ2-7, with D possibly matching TRBD2 (5 bases). CDR1 is MNHEY and CDR2 is SMNVEV in the germline V gene (reference sequence). V gave up 6 bases and J gave up 3 bases, with 12 bases separating them. The CDR3 runs 13 residues. For the CDR3, the DNA is TGTGCCAGCAGCCCTAAGGACTTCTACGAGCAGTACGTC. Protein: CASSPKDFYEQYV.

The rearrangement uses TRBV25-1 and TRBJ1-2; TRBD1 might be the D (6 bases). V shed 3 bases and J shed 1 base, with 15 bases lying between them. The CDR3 is 16 amino acids. Germline-derived CDR1 and CDR2 are MGHDK and SYGVNS. CDR3 sequence (DNA): TGTGCCAGCAGTGACCCCGGGGGGGCGGTTAACTATGGCTACACCTTC. Amino acids: CASSDPGGAVNYGYTF.

This clonotype was found a few times. The V call is TRBV25-1, the J call TRBJ1-1, with TRBD1 as a possible D gene (6 bases). Germline CDR1 and CDR2: MGHDK and SYGVNS. The V and J ends lost 5 bases and 2 bases respectively, with 12 bases between them. The CDR3 runs 14 residues. The CDR3 bases are TGTGCCAGCAGTCCCGGGGACAAAAACACTGAAGCTTTCTTT. Translation: CASSPGDKNTEAFF. Looking up the rest from reference TRBV25-1 and TRBJ1-1 gives the full variable domain: EADIYQTPRYLVIGTGKKITLECSQTMGHDKMYWYQQDPGMELHLIHYSYGVNSTEKGDLSSESTVSRIRTEHFPLTLESARPSHTSQYLCASSPGDKNTEAFFGQGTRLTVV.

The chain couples TRBV23-1 to TRBJ2-7; D might be TRBD2 (6 bases). TRBV23-1 is filed as an ORF, its function uncertain. Trimming took 0 bases from V and 2 from J, leaving 20 bases between them. The CDR3 length is 18 residues. CDR3: CASSQSKVRLVGTYEQYF. In DNA, the CDR3 is TGCGCCAGCAGTCAATCGAAGGTCCGACTAGTCGGTACCTACGAGCAGTACTTC.

This clonotype was found a few times. The chain employs TRBV5-1 and TRBJ1-4; TRBD1 matches 10 bases. J lost 6 bases, V lost 4 bases, and 9 bases had no gene match. Germline loops: CDR1 SGHRS, CDR2 YFSETQ. The CDR3 has 16 residues. The CDR3 nucleotides read TGCGCCAGCAGCCCTGTGACCGGGACAGGGGATGAAAAACTGTTTTTT. This gives the protein CASSPVTGTGDEKLFF.

This clonotype was seen repeatedly, ten times or more. The chain combines TRBV2 with TRBJ1-5, with a possible D match to TRBD1 (6 bases). Trimming shortened V by 5 bases and J by 0 bases, and 14 bases separated the two germline ends. Per germline, CDR1 SNHLY and CDR2 FYNNEI. The CDR3 covers 16 residues. The CDR3 region is CASSLGRGGSNQPQHF. CDR3 nucleotides: TGTGCCAGCAGTCTTGGCAGGGGCGGTAGCAATCAGCCCCAGCATTTT.

The chain joins TRBV12-3 or TRBV12-4 to TRBJ2-1; 8 bases align to TRBD2. The junction had 6 bases not matched to a gene; V was cut back by 5 bases and J by 6 bases. The CDR3 extends over 14 amino acids. The CDR3 loop reads CASSPRTSLNEQFF. CDR3 in DNA: TGTGCCAGCAGTCCCCGGACTAGCCTCAATGAGCAGTTCTTC.

This clonotype was picked up a small number of times. The J gene is TRBJ2-1, the V gene TRBV20-1; 7 nucleotides align to TRBD2. The J segment lost 6 bases and the V segment lost 4 bases, leaving 12 bases of the junction unmatched. The CDR3 consists of 15 residues. Looked up from germline, CDR1 is DFQATT and CDR2 is SNEGSKA (reference sequence). The CDR3 nucleotides are TGCAGTGCTACTCTAGTCTGGGAGGGCCCCAATGAGCAGTTCTTC. This gives the protein CSATLVWEGPNEQFF.

At least ten counts were recorded for this clonotype. This rearrangement joins TRBV12-3 or TRBV12-4 to TRBJ2-7, with a weak D call TRBD2 (5 bases). Trimming shortened V by 7 bases and J by 3 bases, and 10 bases separated the two germline ends. The CDR3 covers 12 residues. CDR3 in DNA: TGTGCCAGCAAGGCGGGCGGCTACGAGCAGTACTTC. Its protein is CASKAGGYEQYF.

This clonotype showed up just a few times. The CDR3 region is CASSSPTYGTFYNEQFF. The DNA for the CDR3 is TGTGCCAGCAGTTCCCCAACTTACGGGACCTTCTACAATGAGCAGTTCTTC. The chain has TRBV28 and TRBJ2-1; either TRBD1 or TRBD2 may supply D (5 bases each). With 4 bases removed from V and 3 bases from J, the gap between germline ends came to 19 bases. The germline gives CDR1 MDHEN, CDR2 SYDVKM. The length of the CDR3 is 17 residues.

This clonotype occurred many times. This rearrangement joins TRBV5-1 to TRBJ2-1; no clear D gene. The length of the CDR3 is 13 residues. The germline gives CDR1 SGHRS, CDR2 YFSETQ. V shed 5 bases and J shed 2 bases, with 8 bases lying between them. CDR3 sequence reads: CASSGDPYNEQFF. As DNA, the CDR3 is TGCGCCAGCAGTGGAGACCCCTACAATGAGCAGTTCTTC.

This clonotype showed up many times. The rearrangement uses TRBV10-3 and TRBJ2-4; 11 positions agree with TRBD2. V shed 5 bases and J 5 bases; nucleotides not matched to a gene: 11. CDR3 length: 17 residues. Germline-derived CDR1 and CDR2 are ENHRY and SYGVKD. CDR3 bases: TGTGCCATCAGTCCGGATAGCGGGAGGGCCGGACAAAACATTCAGTACTTC. It codes for CAISPDSGRAGQNIQYF.

This clonotype appeared a few times. The rearrangement uses TRBV5-1 and TRBJ2-5, with D perhaps being TRBD1 or TRBD2 (5 bases each). Trimming pared 4 bases from V and 2 bases from J, leaving 15 bases between. CDR3 length: 15 amino acids. The germline V gene encodes CDR1 SGHRS and CDR2 YFSETQ. CDR3 bases: TGCGCCAGCAGCATCCCCGGGACGTCACAAGAGACCCAGTACTTC. Its translation is CASSIPGTSQETQYF.

This clonotype was observed a few times. The J gene is TRBJ2-1, the V gene TRBV7-2; D remains unclear. Deletions cut 3 bases from V and 11 bases from J, with 20 bases between. Germline V gene data show CDR1 as SGHTA and CDR2 as FQGNSA. The CDR3 runs to 15 residues. As DNA, the CDR3 is TGTGCCAGCAGCTTGAGGCCCTGGGTCAATTCAAAGCAGTTCTTC. Residues: CASSLRPWVNSKQFF.

This clonotype showed up just a few times. The V and J genes are TRBV9 and TRBJ1-5; no reliable D call. The V end was cut by 0 bases, the J end by 7 bases, with 8 bases between. CDR1 is SGDLS and CDR2 is YYNGEE in the germline V gene. This CDR3 is 13 amino acids long. The CDR3 DNA reads TGTGCCAGCAGCGTAGCTCCTTTGCAGCCCCAGCATTTT. Its protein product is CASSVAPLQPQHF.

The chain uses TRBV7-9 and TRBJ2-5; possibly TRBD1 or TRBD2 for D (6 bases each). Trimming removed 5 bases from V and 5 bases from J, with 12 bases in between. The CDR3 has 13 amino acids. CDR1 and CDR2 from the germline V gene are SEHNR and FQNEAQ (reference sequence). CDR3 loop: CASSGGTTETQYF. Here the CDR3 DNA reads TGTGCCAGCAGCGGCGGGACAACGGAGACCCAGTACTTC.